This record concerns one T cell receptor beta chain sequence. As yet, its antigen is unknown. The study ran its PCR with 60 Vbeta and 13 Jbeta primers. Sequencing was performed with immunoSEQ multiplex PCR; in TCRdb, only in-frame clones are kept and a portion is missing. Of under 65,000 clones in the sample, just under 85% were seen once. The data were obtained in a study of cytomegalovirus exposure and HLA in healthy donors. Findings and caveats of the study: Later analysis placed DRB1 highest and HLA-C lowest in TCR association rates, which differed by HLA locus. TCR beta V segments were, for the most part, productive about 87% or about 30% of the time in an earlier analysis. The authors judged a highly shared variant cluster likely a sequencing artifact. Upon later analysis, HLA-associated TCR beta chains proved more clonally expanded than other, equally common chains.

The TCR comes from a man aged 50-59 years in good health and CMV-seronegative. What was sequenced was PBMCs.

For the CDR3, the DNA is TGTGCCAGCAGTGACCCTACACACAGGAATAAAGAGACCCAGTACTTC. It codes for CASSDPTHRNKETQYF. The rearrangement joins TRBV2 to TRBJ2-5, with D tentatively TRBD1 (5 bases). This CDR3 is built from 16 residues. Trimming shortened V by 3 bases and J by 3 bases, and 17 bases separated the two germline ends. Germline V gene lookup returns CDR1 SNHLY and CDR2 FYNNEI. The full variable domain, its missing parts supplied by reference TRBV2 and TRBJ2-5, is EPEVTQTPSHQVTQMGQEVILRCVPISNHLYFYWYRQILGQKVEFLVSFYNNEISEKSEIFDDQFSVERPDGSNFTLKIRSTKLEDSAMYFCASSDPTHRNKETQYFGPGTRLLVL.